The 25 T cell receptor beta chains presented below share a single source sample, sequenced in a study of blood T cell repertoires in COVID-19. Profiling relied on immunoSEQ multiplex PCR, and the TCRdb table lists in-frame clones only, not all of them. The profile shows about 60,000 clones, over 80% of them singletons. Sequencing was carried out using peripheral blood. The receptors come from a man aged 25 to 40 with COVID-19, enrolled during active disease.

The table lists this clone with a count of one. The chain couples TRBV7-9 to TRBJ2-2; TRBD2 agrees at 11 bases. This CDR3 is 16 amino acids long. V trimming: 4 bases; J trimming: 7 bases; junction bases outside the gene matches: 8. Germline V CDR1 and CDR2: SEHNR, FQNEAQ (reference sequence). DNA of the CDR3: TGTGCCAGCAGCTCCGCACTAGCGGGGGCCCGCGGGGAGCTGTTTTTT. It translates to CASSSALAGARGELFF.

There are a few counts of this clone. V gene TRBV4-1 combines with J gene TRBJ1-5; D remains unclear. CDR3 length: 17 residues. Trimming left V 0 bases short and J 0 bases short, with 12 bases between. CDR1 is MGHRA and CDR2 is YSYEKL in the germline V gene. CDR3 sequence: CASSQDGNTYSNQPQHF. CDR3 sequence (DNA): TGCGCCAGCAGCCAAGACGGTAATACCTATAGCAATCAGCCCCAGCATTTT.

The chain links TRBV9 to TRBJ1-1; no definite D call. CDR3 size: 13 residues. Germline V gives CDR1 SGDLS, CDR2 YYNGEE. V was cut by 2 bases and J by 4 bases, with 9 bases left in between. The CDR3 loop is CASSVREGTEAFF. In DNA, the CDR3 is TGTGCCAGCAGCGTGCGAGAGGGCACTGAAGCTTTCTTT.

The V call is TRBV7-9, the J call TRBJ1-2; D gene ambiguous. Germline values: CDR1 SEHNR, CDR2 FQNEAQ (reference sequence). The CDR3 is made up of 15 amino acids. V was trimmed by 4 bases and J by 0 bases, leaving 12 bases between them. In nucleotides, the CDR3 is TGTGCCAGCAGCTCGGGTATCTCCGCTAACTATGGCTACACCTTC. Translating it yields CASSSGISANYGYTF.

This clone appeared a single time. J is TRBJ2-7 and V is TRBV18; D may be TRBD1 (6 bases). V was cut by 6 bases and J by 0 bases, with 12 bases left in between. CDR1 and CDR2 (germline): KGHSH, LQKENI. The CDR3 covers 14 residues. The CDR3 DNA reads TGTGCCAGCTCTCGAGGACAGAGCTCCTACGAGCAGTACTTC. It specifies CASSRGQSSYEQYF.

This chain connects TRBV4-1 to TRBJ1-3, with D perhaps matching TRBD1 (5 bases). Trimming took off 4 bases at V and 7 bases at J, with 20 bases between the two ends. Germline CDR1 and CDR2: MGHRA and YSYEKL. The CDR3 contains 16 residues. Here the CDR3 DNA reads TGCGCCAGCAGCCGGGGGGTCAGGGAAAGGGCGAACACCATATATTTT. Translation gives CASSRGVRERANTIYF.

The rearrangement uses TRBV4-1 and TRBJ2-7; D unclear. V was trimmed by 2 bases and J by 1 base, leaving 6 bases between them. The CDR3 runs to 13 residues. Per the germline V gene, CDR1 is MGHRA and CDR2 is YSYEKL. For the CDR3, the DNA is TGCGCCAGCAGCCAAACACCTTCCTACGAGCAGTACTTC. Residues: CASSQTPSYEQYF.

The rearrangement links TRBV9 to TRBJ2-3, with TRBD2 matching 11 bases. V gave up 0 bases and J gave up 5 bases; unmatched junction bases: 8. The germline CDR1 and CDR2 sequences are SGDLS and YYNGEE. The CDR3 loop spans 17 amino acids. The CDR3 bases are TGTGCCAGCAGCGTAGGTCCCACTAGCGGGAGACGAGATACGCAGTATTTT. This sequence encodes CASSVGPTSGRRDTQYF.

The chain uses TRBV19 and TRBJ1-1; D is unclear. This CDR3 is built from 15 residues. In germline, CDR1 is LNHDA, CDR2 SQIVND (reference sequence). Trimming shortened V by 3 bases and J by 5 bases, and 16 bases separated the two germline ends. The CDR3 here is CASSMQVLLRTEAFF. The CDR3 nucleotides read TGTGCCAGTAGTATGCAGGTCCTCCTCCGGACTGAAGCTTTCTTT.

This clone was observed a few times. The chain employs TRBV11-2 and TRBJ2-7; no definite D call. With 0 bases removed from V and 4 bases from J, the gap between germline ends came to 7 bases. Germline lookup yields CDR1 SGHAT and CDR2 FQNNGV. The CDR3 covers 13 residues. The CDR3 spells CASSLDREYEQYF. CDR3 bases: TGTGCCAGCAGCTTAGATCGAGAGTACGAGCAGTACTTC.

The gene calls are TRBV5-6 and TRBJ2-3, with TRBD1 matching over 7 bases. With V trimmed by 4 bases and J by 3 bases, 8 bases remained unmatched. CDR1 and CDR2 (germline): SGHDT, YYEEEE. CDR3 length equals 15 residues. The CDR3 bases are TGTGCCAGCAGCCTTTGGGCAGGGGGTACAGATACGCAGTATTTT. Amino acids: CASSLWAGGTDTQYF.

The V gene is TRBV19, the J gene TRBJ1-1, with a weak D call TRBD1 (5 bases). The CDR3 loop spans 12 amino acids. V was trimmed by 4 bases and J by 8 bases, leaving 11 bases between them. Germline V lookup: CDR1 LNHDA, CDR2 SQIVND (reference sequence). Written as DNA, the CDR3 is TGTGCCAGTAGTACTCAGGGTAACGAAGCTTTCTTT. This gives the protein CASSTQGNEAFF. Variable domain in full (rest from reference TRBV19 and TRBJ1-1): DGGITQSPKYLFRKEGQNVTLSCEQNLNHDAMYWYRQDPGQGLRLIYYSQIVNDFQKGDIAEGYSVSREKKESFPLTVTSAQKNPTAFYLCASSTQGNEAFFGQGTRLTVV.

This rearrangement joins TRBV15 to TRBJ2-1; D perhaps matches TRBD1 (5 bases). Germline CDR1 reads LNHNV; CDR2 reads YYDKDF (reference sequence). This CDR3 spans 14 amino acids. Trimming pared 0 bases from V and 10 bases from J, leaving 13 bases between. In nucleotides, the CDR3 is TGTGCCACCAGCAGAGAGATGGCCAGGGCGGAGCAGTTCTTC. This sequence encodes CATSREMARAEQFF.

The rearrangement uses TRBV28 and TRBJ1-6, with D possibly TRBD1 on 6 matching bases. CDR1 MDHEN and CDR2 SYDVKM come from the germline V gene. V was clipped by 3 bases and J by 3 bases, with 15 bases between them. The CDR3 is 17 residues long. CDR3 residues: CASSLTQGLGYNSPLHF. The CDR3 DNA follows: TGTGCCAGCAGTTTGACACAGGGTTTGGGCTATAATTCACCCCTCCACTTT.

Note on this clone: The junction differs from germline at one of its ends, possibly a read error. The chain uses TRBV7-7 and TRBJ2-7, with 7 bases lining up with TRBD1. CDR1 SSHAT and CDR2 FNYEAQ come from the germline V gene (reference sequence). This CDR3 region has 17 residues. This chain's CDR3 is CASSLEAIGGAWYEQYF. The CDR3 DNA follows: TGTGCTAGCAGCTTAGAGGCCATAGGGGGCGCTTGGTACGAGCAGTACTTC.

V usage is TRBV24-1 and J usage is TRBJ2-1, with 14 nucleotides matching TRBD2. V shed 4 bases and J 7 bases; nucleotides not matched to a gene: 11. Germline values: CDR1 KGHDR, CDR2 SFDVKD. The length of the CDR3 is 18 residues. CDR3 coding DNA: TGTGCCACCAGTGACCCGGGACTAGCGGGAGACTTGAGGAATGAGCAGTTCTTC. This gives the protein CATSDPGLAGDLRNEQFF.

This clone has a single count. The chain couples TRBV28 to TRBJ1-1, with TRBD1 matching over 8 bases. This CDR3 spans 14 amino acids. Per germline, CDR1 MDHEN and CDR2 SYDVKM. The J segment lost 11 bases and the V segment lost 6 bases, leaving 14 bases of the junction unmatched. The CDR3 loop is CASSLPDRGRLAFF. DNA of the CDR3: TGTGCCAGCAGCCTTCCCGACAGGGGAAGATTGGCTTTCTTT.

The chain couples TRBV19 to TRBJ1-1, with D tentatively TRBD1 (5 bases). Germline V gene data show CDR1 as LNHDA and CDR2 as SQIVND (reference sequence). V lost 5 bases and J 3 bases, leaving 13 bases between the germline ends. The CDR3 has 14 residues. The CDR3: CASSFSGGYTEAFF. Written as DNA, the CDR3 is TGTGCCAGTAGTTTCTCGGGGGGGTACACTGAAGCTTTCTTT.

The V gene is TRBV28, the J gene TRBJ1-4; D unclear. The germline V gene has CDR1 MDHEN and CDR2 SYDVKM. This CDR3 comprises 12 residues. V was trimmed by 6 bases and J by 7 bases, leaving 9 bases between them. In DNA form, the CDR3 reads TGTGCCAGCAGCCTAGAAGGTGAAAAACTGTTTTTT. Translated, it gives CASSLEGEKLFF.

The V gene is TRBV4-1, the J gene TRBJ2-3; 10 bases are shared with TRBD2. V lost 0 bases and J lost 3; bases outside the gene matches: 15. CDR3 length equals 20 residues. Per the germline V gene, CDR1 is MGHRA and CDR2 is YSYEKL. CDR3 DNA sequence: TGCGCCAGCAGCCAAGATTCGTACCGGGCGAGCGGGAGGGGGACAGATACGCAGTATTTT. Translating it yields CASSQDSYRASGRGTDTQYF.

In the case of this clone: One junction end does not reproduce the germline sequence, and a read error may be involved. This rearrangement joins TRBV20-1 to TRBJ2-3; D may be TRBD1 (5 bases). Germline assignment: CDR1 DFQATT and CDR2 SNEGSKA (reference sequence). The CDR3 covers 12 residues. CDR3 coding DNA: TGCAGTGCAAGTCATACAAGCCCAGGGAAGCATTTT. Translation: CSASHTSPGKHF.

The chain links TRBV6-5 to TRBJ1-4; 9 positions match TRBD1. CDR3 length: 13 amino acids. In germline, CDR1 is MNHEY, CDR2 SVGAGI. With 6 bases clipped from V and 10 bases from J, the junction kept 6 bases outside the gene matches. CDR3 protein: CASSYDRGGKLFF. The CDR3 DNA sequence: TGTGCCAGCAGCTATGACAGGGGGGGAAAACTGTTTTTT.

Only one count was recorded for this clone. This chain uses TRBV7-2 with TRBJ2-2; TRBD1 might be the D (5 bases). Between the trimmed V and J ends, which lost 5 bases and 1 base, there was a span of 14 bases. Germline values: CDR1 SGHTA, CDR2 FQGNSA. The CDR3 loop spans 16 amino acids. CDR3 sequence: CASSTRTGQNTGELFF. The CDR3 DNA is TGTGCCAGCAGCACGCGAACCGGACAGAACACCGGGGAGCTGTTTTTT.

The rearrangement uses TRBV18 and TRBJ1-2, with TRBD1 as a possible D gene (5 bases). Looked up from germline, CDR1 is KGHSH and CDR2 is LQKENI. The CDR3 has 14 residues. V gave up 1 base and J gave up 2 bases, with 8 bases separating them. CDR3 residues: CASSPRTGNYGYTF. The CDR3 DNA reads TGTGCCAGCTCACCACGCACAGGAAACTATGGCTACACCTTC.

The chain links TRBV27 to TRBJ1-1; 11 nucleotides align to TRBD1. The V and J ends lost 5 bases and 4 bases, in that order; junction bases with no gene match: 0. Germline V lookup: CDR1 MNHEY, CDR2 SMNVEV (reference sequence). The CDR3 totals 13 residues. Here the CDR3 DNA reads TGTGCCAGCAGTGGACAGGGGGCCACTGAAGCTTTCTTT. This sequence encodes CASSGQGATEAFF.